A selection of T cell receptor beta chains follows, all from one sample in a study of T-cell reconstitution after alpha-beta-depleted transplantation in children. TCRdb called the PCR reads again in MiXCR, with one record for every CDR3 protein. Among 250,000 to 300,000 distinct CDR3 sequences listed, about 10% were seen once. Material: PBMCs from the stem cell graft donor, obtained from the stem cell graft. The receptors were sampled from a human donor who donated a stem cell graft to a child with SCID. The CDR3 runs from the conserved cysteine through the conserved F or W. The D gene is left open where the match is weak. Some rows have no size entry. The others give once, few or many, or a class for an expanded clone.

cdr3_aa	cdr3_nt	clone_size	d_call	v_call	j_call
CASSQGRDSNQPQHF	TGTGCCAGCAGCCAAGGTCGGGACAGCAATCAGCCCCAGCATTTT	NA	NA	TRBV3-1	TRBJ1-5
CASSHTRTGVHTF	TGTGCCAGCAGCCACACTCGGACAGGGGTTCACACCTTC	many	TRBD1	TRBV3-1	TRBJ1-2
CASSLLWDSTDTQYF	TGTGCCAGCAGTTTATTGTGGGATAGCACAGATACGCAGTATTTT	NA	NA	TRBV27	TRBJ2-3
CASSPDRVPYEQYF	TGCGCCAGCAGCCCGGACAGGGTTCCCTACGAGCAGTACTTC	few	TRBD1	TRBV5-1	TRBJ2-7
CASSLSTRLSSGELFF	TGCGCCAGCAGCTTGAGTACCAGATTATCGTCCGGGGAGCTGTTTTTT	NA	NA	TRBV5-1	TRBJ2-2
CASSSDRGPSNYGYTF	TGTGCCAGCAGCTCCGACAGGGGCCCTTCTAACTATGGCTACACCTTC	NA	TRBD1	TRBV5-5	TRBJ1-2
CASSLEGNNEKLFF	TGTGCCAGCAGCTTGGAGGGGAATAATGAAAAACTGTTTTTT	NA	NA	TRBV5-6	TRBJ1-4
CASSHNTNTEAFF	TGTGCCAGCAGCCATAACACGAACACTGAAGCTTTCTTT	NA	NA	TRBV3-1	TRBJ1-1
CASSDRVTGELFF	TGTGCCAGCAGTGACAGGGTGACCGGGGAGCTGTTTTTT	NA	TRBD1	TRBV12-3/TRBV12-4	TRBJ2-2
CASSNPGLAVYEQYF	TGTGCCAGCAGCAATCCGGGACTAGCGGTTTACGAGCAGTACTTC	many	TRBD2	TRBV11-2	TRBJ2-7
CASSQMGEGQGNEQFF	TGTGCCAGCAGCCAAATGGGGGAAGGACAGGGAAATGAGCAGTTCTTC	NA	TRBD1	TRBV14	TRBJ2-1
CASRGLAVETQYF	TGTGCCAGCAGGGGACTAGCGGTAGAGACCCAGTACTTC	once	TRBD2	TRBV12-3/TRBV12-4	TRBJ2-5
CASSSSFRDRILDNEQFF	TGTGCCAGCAGCTCTAGTTTCCGGGACAGGATATTGGACAATGAGCAGTTCTTC	few	TRBD1	TRBV11-2	TRBJ2-1
CASVAGGPGETQYF	TGCGCCAGCGTAGCGGGGGGGCCAGGAGAGACCCAGTACTTC	few	TRBD2	TRBV5-1	TRBJ2-5
CASSLRTFEQFF	TGTGCCAGCAGCTTAAGGACATTTGAGCAGTTCTTC	many	NA	TRBV7-9	TRBJ2-1
CASSLMMSSYEQYF	TGTGCCAGCAGCCTCATGATGAGCTCCTACGAGCAGTACTTC	few	NA	TRBV27	TRBJ2-7
CASSPIPGQGFDEQFF	TGTGCCAGCAGCCCAATACCGGGACAGGGATTCGATGAGCAGTTCTTC	many	TRBD1	TRBV3-1	TRBJ2-1
CASSSQGPRGYGYTF	TGTGCCAGCAGCTCACAGGGCCCTCGCGGCTATGGCTACACCTTC	NA	NA	TRBV12-3/TRBV12-4	TRBJ1-2
CSVYSGGTLRFF	TGCAGCGTATATAGCGGGGGGACCCTGAGGTTCTTC	few	TRBD2	TRBV29-1	TRBJ2-1
CASYNGPPNYGYTF	TGTGCCAGCTATAATGGACCTCCTAACTATGGCTACACCTTC	few	NA	TRBV25-1	TRBJ1-2
CSARDTGSAFF	TGCAGTGCTAGAGATACAGGGAGCGCTTTCTTT	NA	NA	TRBV20-1	TRBJ1-1
CASSLDSRDGEQFF	TGTGCCAGCAGCTTAGATTCCAGGGACGGTGAGCAGTTCTTC	few	NA	TRBV11-3	TRBJ2-1
CASSGSQLAGALDTQYF	TGTGCCAGCAGTGGCTCCCAGCTAGCGGGGGCCCTAGATACGCAGTATTTT	few	TRBD2	TRBV7-8	TRBJ2-3
CASSLDRTNTVAFF	TGCGCCAGCAGCCTGGACAGGACGAACACTGTAGCTTTCTTT	NA	TRBD1	TRBV5-1	TRBJ1-1
CASSYDGRPAEQYF	TGTGCCAGCAGTTATGACGGACGGCCGGCCGAGCAGTACTTC	few	NA	TRBV12-3/TRBV12-4	TRBJ2-7
CSAREAAANVLTF	TGCAGTGCCCGGGAGGCCGCTGCCAACGTCCTGACTTTC	NA	TRBD2	TRBV20-1	TRBJ2-6
CASSLGDRDSPLHF	TGTGCCAGCAGCTTAGGGGACAGGGATTCACCCCTCCACTTT	few	TRBD1	TRBV7-2	TRBJ1-6
CASSGISREGARVYNEQFF	TGTGCCAGCAGTGGAATAAGCAGGGAGGGAGCAAGAGTGTACAATGAGCAGTTCTTC	few	TRBD2	TRBV6-1	TRBJ2-1
CASSVLEQGSYEQYF	TGTGCCAGCAGCGTTTTGGAGCAAGGGTCCTACGAGCAGTACTTC	many	NA	TRBV5-5	TRBJ2-7
CSARRHSGTATYEQYF	TGCAGTGCTAGAAGGCACTCTGGGACCGCCACCTACGAGCAGTACTTC	many	NA	TRBV20-1	TRBJ2-7
CAISESGTGSSYNEQFF	TGTGCCATCAGTGAGTCGGGGACAGGGTCATCCTACAATGAGCAGTTCTTC	many	TRBD1	TRBV10-3	TRBJ2-1
CASSYQHLLVEQYF	TGTGCCAGCAGTTACCAGCACCTGCTAGTCGAGCAGTACTTC	few	NA	TRBV6-5	TRBJ2-7
CASSLTGQGSSGANVLTF	TGCGCCAGCAGTCTTACAGGACAGGGAAGTAGTGGGGCCAACGTCCTGACTTTC	few	TRBD1	TRBV10-2	TRBJ2-6
CASSRGTGGNEQYF	TGTGCCAGCTCACGCGGGACAGGGGGCAACGAGCAGTACTTC	NA	TRBD1	TRBV18	TRBJ2-7
CASSLDPTSGGAHEQFF	TGTGCCAGCAGCTTAGACCCAACTAGCGGGGGGGCCCATGAGCAGTTCTTC	NA	TRBD2	TRBV7-6	TRBJ2-1